Listed below are T cell receptor beta chains from one sample, sequenced in a study of Ad26.COV2.S vaccination and SARS-CoV-2 variants. This table comes from immunoSEQ multiplex PCR, and its TCRdb copy is limited to in-frame clones, with some not included. The data hold approximately 300,000 clones, with around four fifths observed a single time. Here the sequenced sample was peripheral blood, taken in a trial of Ad26.COV2.S vaccine versus placebo. The receptors come from a person aged 18-60 years who received the Ad26.COV2.S COVID-19 vaccine or a placebo. Each CDR3 is given with its conserved first and last residue. A D gene is named only where the DNA matches it firmly. Not every row has a clone size; where given, it reads once, few, many or a size class.

- - TRBJ1-1 TRBV11-2 CASSSPTEAFF TGTGCCAGCAGTAGTCCCACTGAAGCTTTCTTT
few - TRBJ2-5 TRBV11-2 CASRRLWGRGIIQETQYF TGTGCCAGCAGGAGGCTTTGGGGGCGGGGTATAATACAAGAGACCCAGTACTTC
- TRBD1 TRBJ1-1 TRBV6-5 CATRKPGTGGTEAFF TGTGCCACCAGAAAACCGGGGACAGGGGGCACTGAAGCTTTCTTT
- - TRBJ1-1 TRBV5-4 CASSLTSGNTEAFF TGTGCCAGCAGCTTAACTTCAGGAAACACTGAAGCTTTCTTT
- TRBD1 TRBJ2-5 TRBV2 CASSGDRVQETQYF TGTGCCAGCAGTGGGGACAGGGTCCAAGAGACCCAGTACTTC
- - TRBJ2-3 TRBV28 CASSHTDTQYF TGTGCCAGCAGTCACACAGATACGCAGTATTTT
- - TRBJ1-5 TRBV2 CASSENWASSNQPQHF TGTGCCAGCAGTGAAAATTGGGCCAGTAGCAATCAGCCCCAGCATTTT
- TRBD2 TRBJ2-5 TRBV28 CASRLAGQETQYF TGTGCCAGCAGGTTAGCGGGCCAAGAGACCCAGTACTTC
- - TRBJ2-3 TRBV24-1 CATIDPFTDTQYF TGTGCCACCATAGATCCGTTTACAGATACGCAGTATTTT
- - TRBJ1-3 TRBV28 CASSFREGRPGNTIYF TGTGCCAGCAGTTTCAGGGAGGGAAGACCTGGAAACACCATATATTTT
- - TRBJ2-4 TRBV7-9 CASSLVSEGLAKNIQYF TGTGCCAGCAGCTTAGTTTCCGAGGGACTAGCCAAAAACATTCAGTACTTC
- - TRBJ2-5 TRBV2 CASTVQGPGETQYF TGTGCCAGCACCGTACAGGGCCCGGGAGAGACCCAGTACTTC
few TRBD1 TRBJ2-7 TRBV5-1 CASSSGQGYEQYF TGCGCCAGCAGCTCGGGACAGGGGTACGAGCAGTACTTC
- TRBD1 TRBJ1-3 TRBV19 CASSTAGTAGNTIYF TGTGCCAGTAGTACTGCCGGGACAGCTGGAAACACCATATATTTT
- TRBD2 TRBJ2-1 TRBV11-3 CASSPQPGLAANEQFF TGTGCCAGCAGCCCTCAGCCGGGACTAGCGGCCAATGAGCAGTTCTTC
- - TRBJ1-5 TRBV9 CASSVDQPQHF TGTGCCAGCAGCGTAGATCAGCCCCAGCATTTT
- TRBD2 TRBJ2-5 TRBV19 CASSSVGGEQETQYF TGTGCCAGTAGTTCGGTCGGGGGGGAACAAGAGACCCAGTACTTC
- - TRBJ2-5 TRBV18 CASSLEEGLGETQYF TGTGCCAGCTCACTGGAAGAGGGTCTAGGAGAGACCCAGTACTTC
- - TRBJ1-1 TRBV9 CASSVSPMNTEAFF TGTGCCAGCAGCGTATCTCCCATGAACACTGAAGCTTTCTTT
- TRBD1 TRBJ1-1 TRBV19 CASSLMTGGNTEAFF TGTGCCAGTAGTCTAATGACAGGGGGAAACACTGAAGCTTTCTTT
- TRBD1 TRBJ2-3 TRBV5-4 CASSSGKGAAYTDTQYF TGTGCCAGCAGCTCTGGAAAGGGGGCGGCCTACACAGATACGCAGTATTTT
- TRBD1 TRBJ1-2 TRBV6-2/TRBV6-3 CASSFSTGGDYGYTF TGTGCCAGCAGTTTTTCGACAGGGGGCGACTATGGCTACACCTTC